This TCR beta chain derives from a study of blood T cell repertoires in COVID-19. Germline V CDR1 and CDR2: SNHLY, FYNNEI. Trimming took 6 bases from V and 6 from J, leaving 15 bases between them. The CDR3 extends over 14 amino acids. The repertoire was sequenced with immunoSEQ multiplex PCR; TCRdb's copy has only in-frame clones and lacks some. The sample carries over 200,000 clones, around nine tenths recorded once. What was sequenced was PBMCs or T cells enriched from blood (not recorded which). J is TRBJ1-3 and V is TRBV2; TRBD1 might be the D (5 bases). This receptor was identified in a man aged 30-40 years who had recovered from COVID-19. The CDR3 loop reads CASRVQTAKNTIYF. The CDR3 coding sequence is TGTGCCAGCAGGGTTCAGACAGCTAAAAACACCATATATTTT.